One TCR beta chain is described in this entry. This clonotype was seen many times. Its antigen remains undetermined. Base qualities were left out, and no much larger clone turns up one base away. Looking up the germline V gene yields CDR1 SGHTA and CDR2 FQGNSA. The CDR3, from cysteine to phenylalanine, totals 15 residues. Only the CDR3 portion is preserved as DNA: 45 bases, with reading frame beginning at the first base. At the junction V is shortened by 1 base and J by 2 bases, with 12 bases in between. The library was made by PCR. Sequencing used an Illumina HiSeq 2500. TCR library preparation used molecular barcoding, with unique molecular identifiers applied to normalize quantification of the TCRbeta repertoire. TCRdb itself trimmed the public reads at Q25 with fastp, ran MiXCR and retained productive beta chains. When rows share a CDR3 protein, they turn into one entry using the most common DNA and genes. Counted in this sample were about 16,000 distinct CDR3 sequences; about 7.7% of them appeared once. 35% to 45% of the sample is taken by the ten largest.

This sample is drawn from a study of T-cell reconstitution after alpha-beta-depleted transplantation in children (TCRdb year 2016). Regarding the complete study: Using TCR repertoire profiling, the study followed T-cell immune reconstitution in a quantitative way in children after TCRalphabeta/CD19-depleted allogeneic hematopoietic cell transplantation. The paper as a whole reports these results and caveats: Hyperexpanded clone frequencies declined over subsequent months; after one year, T-cell counts and TCRbeta diversity were mostly attributed to newly produced T cells. The high TCRbeta diversity at day 60 in some patients was ascribed to recipient T cells and intrathymic progenitors that had survived conditioning. The apparently early recovery of alphabetaT-cell counts about two months after transplant reportedly depended on only several hundred rapidly expanded clones that came from non-depleted graft cells.

The time point label, read with the paper, signifies: day 60 (about 2 months) after transplantation. What this sample's treatment or condition label stands for: allogeneic hematopoietic cell transplantation with graft depleted of TCRalphabeta T cells and CD19 B cells. TCRalphabeta/CD19-depleted allogeneic hematopoietic cell grafts were given to the transplant recipients, all of whom were children. The rearrangement joined TRBV7-2 to TRBJ2-7; the D gene is not confidently resolved. Here the sequenced sample was PBMCs, mostly from graft donor cells, taken 60 days after TCRalphabeta/CD19-depleted stem cell transplant. The TCR was taken from a boy under three years old who had a stem cell transplant for Wiskott-Aldrich syndrome, so the T cells may come from the graft donor. The bases read TGTGCCAGCAGCTTAGGGACGACACTGGCCTACGAGCAGTACTTC. This is translated as CASSLGTTLAYEQYF.